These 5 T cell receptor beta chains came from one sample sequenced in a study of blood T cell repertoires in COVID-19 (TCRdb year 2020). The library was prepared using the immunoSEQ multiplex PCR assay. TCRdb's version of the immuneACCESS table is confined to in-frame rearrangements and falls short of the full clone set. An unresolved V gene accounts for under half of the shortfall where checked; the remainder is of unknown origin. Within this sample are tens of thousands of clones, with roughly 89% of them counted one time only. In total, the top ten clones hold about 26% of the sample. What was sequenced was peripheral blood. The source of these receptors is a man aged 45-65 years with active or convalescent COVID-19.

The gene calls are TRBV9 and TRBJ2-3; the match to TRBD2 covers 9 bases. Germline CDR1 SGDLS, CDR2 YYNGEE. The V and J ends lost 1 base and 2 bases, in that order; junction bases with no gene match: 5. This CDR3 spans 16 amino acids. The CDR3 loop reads CASSVLSGGLTDTQYF. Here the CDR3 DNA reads TGTGCCAGCAGCGTACTCAGCGGGGGGCTCACAGATACGCAGTATTTT. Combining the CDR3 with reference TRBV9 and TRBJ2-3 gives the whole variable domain DSGVTQTPKHLITATGQRVTLRCSPRSGDLSVYWYQQSLDQGLQFLIQYYNGEERAKGNILERFSAQQFPDLHSELNLSSLELGDSALYFCASSVLSGGLTDTQYFGPGTRLTVL.

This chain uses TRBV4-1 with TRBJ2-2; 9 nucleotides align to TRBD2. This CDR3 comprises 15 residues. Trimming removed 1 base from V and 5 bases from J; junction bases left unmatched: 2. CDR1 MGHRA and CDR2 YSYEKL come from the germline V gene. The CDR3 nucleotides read TGCGCCAGCAGCCAAGCTCTAGCGGGAACCGGGGAGCTGTTTTTT. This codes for CASSQALAGTGELFF.

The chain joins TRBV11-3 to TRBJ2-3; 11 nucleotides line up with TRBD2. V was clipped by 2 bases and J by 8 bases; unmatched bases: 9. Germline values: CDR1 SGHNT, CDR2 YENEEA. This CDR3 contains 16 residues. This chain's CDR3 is CASSLLVAGGQGTQYF. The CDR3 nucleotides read TGTGCCAGCAGCTTATTGGTAGCGGGGGGGCAGGGTACGCAGTATTTT.

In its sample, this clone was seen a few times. CDR3 amino acids: CASSQEGVDEQFF. CDR3 nucleotide sequence: TGCGCCAGCAGCCAAGAGGGAGTAGATGAGCAGTTCTTC. The gene calls are TRBV4-3 and TRBJ2-1; weak D call: TRBD2 (5 bases). This CDR3 contains 13 residues. The germline V and J ends were trimmed by 0 bases and 8 bases, with 8 bases remaining between them. Germline V gene data show CDR1 as LGHNA and CDR2 as YSLEER.

This CDR3 is CASSRRQVGARSYEQYF. The DNA of the CDR3 is TGTGCCAGCAGTCGTCGACAGGTGGGAGCTCGGTCCTACGAGCAGTACTTC. The chain couples TRBV6-6 to TRBJ2-7; tentatively, D is TRBD1 (6 bases). The CDR3 is 17 amino acids. V was shortened by 5 bases and J by 1 base, with 21 bases between the two germline ends. Per the germline V gene, CDR1 is MNHNY and CDR2 is SVGAGI (reference sequence).